Listed below are T cell receptor beta chains from one sample, sequenced in a study of beta chain features in type 1 diabetes. Some clones are missing from TCRdb's copy, which holds only in-frame ones; the method was immunoSEQ multiplex PCR. The data contain 550,000 to 850,000 clones, 13% of them seen just once; the ten biggest clones take up 0.02% to 0.025%. Sequencing used naive CD4+ T cells from blood. These receptors were taken from a man aged 18 to 35 with type 1 diabetes. Each CDR3 is given with its conserved first and last residue. Fields, in order: CDR3 DNA, CDR3 protein, J gene, D gene, clone size, V gene. A D gene is named only where the DNA matches it firmly. Not every row has a clone size; where given, it reads once, few, many or a size class.

CDR3nt: TGTGCCATCAGTGAGGCCTCGGGGACCGCCCTTCTAGATACGCAGTATTTT; CDR3aa: CAISEASGTALLDTQYF; j_gene: TRBJ2-3; d_gene: -; abundance: few; v_gene: TRBV10-3
CDR3nt: TGTGCCAGCAGGCGGGACACCGCTGCTAAAGAGCAGTACTTC; CDR3aa: CASRRDTAAKEQYF; j_gene: TRBJ2-7; d_gene: -; abundance: few; v_gene: TRBV27
CDR3nt: TGTGCCAGCAGCGTAGTTGACTACGAGCAGTACTTC; CDR3aa: CASSVVDYEQYF; j_gene: TRBJ2-7; d_gene: -; abundance: few; v_gene: TRBV9
CDR3nt: TGTGCCAGCAACCCGGGACAGGGGCTTATCGGTACCGGGGAGCTGTTTTTT; CDR3aa: CASNPGQGLIGTGELFF; j_gene: TRBJ2-2; d_gene: TRBD1; abundance: -; v_gene: TRBV27
CDR3nt: TGTGCCAGCAGCCCGGGACTAGCGGGGGGGAGGACCGAGACCCAGTACTTC; CDR3aa: CASSPGLAGGRTETQYF; j_gene: TRBJ2-5; d_gene: TRBD2; abundance: few; v_gene: TRBV2
CDR3nt: TGTGCCAGCAGTGAACAGCCTAGGGGGGCTGAAGCTTTCTTT; CDR3aa: CASSEQPRGAEAFF; j_gene: TRBJ1-1; d_gene: -; abundance: few; v_gene: TRBV6-1
CDR3nt: TGTGCCACCAGGGTGGGCCGGGGCAAGATCTACAATGAGCAGTTCTTC; CDR3aa: CATRVGRGKIYNEQFF; j_gene: TRBJ2-1; d_gene: -; abundance: few; v_gene: TRBV15
CDR3nt: TGCGCCAGCAGCACCGTCGCGGGACAGGACTCCTACGAGCAGTACTTC; CDR3aa: CASSTVAGQDSYEQYF; j_gene: TRBJ2-7; d_gene: TRBD1; abundance: -; v_gene: TRBV5-1
CDR3nt: TGTGCCAGCAGCCAAGAGCGGGGCAATTCACCCCTCCACTTT; CDR3aa: CASSQERGNSPLHF; j_gene: TRBJ1-6; d_gene: -; abundance: -; v_gene: TRBV4-2
CDR3nt: TGTGCCTGGAGTGGCGGGACGGTTAGCTCCTACAATGAGCAGTTCTTC; CDR3aa: CAWSGGTVSSYNEQFF; j_gene: TRBJ2-1; d_gene: -; abundance: -; v_gene: TRBV30
CDR3nt: TGTGCCAGCAGCTTAGCAGGGGGCGGAAAGACTGAAGCTTTCTTT; CDR3aa: CASSLAGGGKTEAFF; j_gene: TRBJ1-1; d_gene: TRBD1; abundance: -; v_gene: TRBV11-3
CDR3nt: TGTGCCAGCCGAAAGACCGAGTCTGGAAACACCATATATTTT; CDR3aa: CASRKTESGNTIYF; j_gene: TRBJ1-3; d_gene: -; abundance: -; v_gene: TRBV2
CDR3nt: TGTGCCAGCAGCCCCGCGAAGGGGGCATTCAATGAGCAGTTCTTC; CDR3aa: CASSPAKGAFNEQFF; j_gene: TRBJ2-1; d_gene: TRBD1; abundance: -; v_gene: TRBV7-7
CDR3nt: TGTGCCAGCAGACTTGCCGGGACGGTAAACACTGAAGCTTTCTTT; CDR3aa: CASRLAGTVNTEAFF; j_gene: TRBJ1-1; d_gene: -; abundance: -; v_gene: TRBV6-1
CDR3nt: TGTGCCTGGAGTTTGCAGGAACAAGAGACCCAGTACTTC; CDR3aa: CAWSLQEQETQYF; j_gene: TRBJ2-5; d_gene: -; abundance: many; v_gene: TRBV30
CDR3nt: TGTGCCAGCAGCCAAGCAAGGGCCTCGAACACCGGGGAGCTGTTTTTT; CDR3aa: CASSQARASNTGELFF; j_gene: TRBJ2-2; d_gene: -; abundance: few; v_gene: TRBV14
CDR3nt: TGTGCCAGTAGTATATCGGCCACCGGCGGGACTAGCTTCTATGAGCAGTTCTTC; CDR3aa: CASSISATGGTSFYEQFF; j_gene: TRBJ2-1; d_gene: TRBD2; abundance: few; v_gene: TRBV19
CDR3nt: TGTGCCAGCAGCTTAGGCGAATCCGCGTTGTACTTC; CDR3aa: CASSLGESALYF; j_gene: TRBJ2-7; d_gene: -; abundance: -; v_gene: TRBV13
CDR3nt: TGTGCCAGCTCACCCCGGGTCGGCTCAACAGATACGCAGTATTTT; CDR3aa: CASSPRVGSTDTQYF; j_gene: TRBJ2-3; d_gene: -; abundance: few; v_gene: TRBV18
CDR3nt: TGTGCCAGCAGCTTAGGCTCAGTCCAAGAGACCCAGTACTTC; CDR3aa: CASSLGSVQETQYF; j_gene: TRBJ2-5; d_gene: -; abundance: -; v_gene: TRBV7-7
CDR3nt: TGTGCCTGGATAGGCAGGACAGCCTATAATTCACCCCTCCACTTT; CDR3aa: CAWIGRTAYNSPLHF; j_gene: TRBJ1-6; d_gene: -; abundance: -; v_gene: TRBV30
CDR3nt: TGTGCCAGCAGCTTTGGCAGAGCGGAGACCGGGGAGCTGTTTTTT; CDR3aa: CASSFGRAETGELFF; j_gene: TRBJ2-2; d_gene: -; abundance: -; v_gene: TRBV11-3
CDR3nt: TGTGCCTGGAGTGTCAACATGAACACTGAAGCTTTCTTT; CDR3aa: CAWSVNMNTEAFF; j_gene: TRBJ1-1; d_gene: -; abundance: -; v_gene: TRBV30
CDR3nt: TGTGCCAGCAGCTTACCGGGACAGGGGAGGGAGACCCAGTACTTC; CDR3aa: CASSLPGQGRETQYF; j_gene: TRBJ2-5; d_gene: TRBD1; abundance: -; v_gene: TRBV5-4
CDR3nt: TGTGCCAGCGGCGAGCGGGTGCGCAATCAGCCCCAGCATTTT; CDR3aa: CASGERVRNQPQHF; j_gene: TRBJ1-5; d_gene: -; abundance: few; v_gene: TRBV7-2
CDR3nt: TGCGCCAGCAGCTTGGGGACAGGGCGTTGGACTGAAGCTTTCTTT; CDR3aa: CASSLGTGRWTEAFF; j_gene: TRBJ1-1; d_gene: TRBD1; abundance: -; v_gene: TRBV5-1
CDR3nt: TGTGCCAGCAGCGCGGGACAGGGGGCGGATGGCTACACCTTC; CDR3aa: CASSAGQGADGYTF; j_gene: TRBJ1-2; d_gene: TRBD1; abundance: -; v_gene: TRBV9
CDR3nt: TGTGCCAGCAGCGAGCCGGACAGAAACGAAGACTTC; CDR3aa: CASSEPDRNEDF; j_gene: TRBJ2-7; d_gene: -; abundance: -; v_gene: TRBV5-6
CDR3nt: TGTGCCTGGAGTGTGTGGCAGAAGGAGACCCAGTACTTC; CDR3aa: CAWSVWQKETQYF; j_gene: TRBJ2-5; d_gene: -; abundance: few; v_gene: TRBV30
CDR3nt: TGTGCCAGCAGCTTAGGACTAGCGGGGGGACCGGTATACAATGAGCAGTTCTTC; CDR3aa: CASSLGLAGGPVYNEQFF; j_gene: TRBJ2-1; d_gene: TRBD2; abundance: few; v_gene: TRBV11-2
CDR3nt: TGCGCCAGCAATGTGGTTGACATTCAGTACTTC; CDR3aa: CASNVVDIQYF; j_gene: TRBJ2-4; d_gene: -; abundance: -; v_gene: TRBV5-1
CDR3nt: TGTGCCAGTAGTATAAGCGGGGAGAGAGGCAATGAGCAGTTCTTC; CDR3aa: CASSISGERGNEQFF; j_gene: TRBJ2-1; d_gene: TRBD2; abundance: few; v_gene: TRBV19
CDR3nt: TGTGCCTGGCGTTTAAGTGGGAATCTGAACACCATATATTTT; CDR3aa: CAWRLSGNLNTIYF; j_gene: TRBJ1-3; d_gene: -; abundance: few; v_gene: TRBV30
CDR3nt: TGTGCCAGCAGTAGCCAGTGGCAGTATTTT; CDR3aa: CASSSQWQYF; j_gene: TRBJ2-3; d_gene: -; abundance: -; v_gene: TRBV2
CDR3nt: TGTGCCAGCAACAGAGGGGCGGGCGTCAACGAGCAGTACTTC; CDR3aa: CASNRGAGVNEQYF; j_gene: TRBJ2-7; d_gene: -; abundance: few; v_gene: TRBV27
CDR3nt: TGCAGCTCCCGGGGACAAGAGACCCAGTACTTC; CDR3aa: CSSRGQETQYF; j_gene: TRBJ2-5; d_gene: -; abundance: few; v_gene: TRBV29-1
CDR3nt: TGTGCCAGCAGTGAGGTTGCCAGGAGCTCCTACGAGCAGTACTTC; CDR3aa: CASSEVARSSYEQYF; j_gene: TRBJ2-7; d_gene: -; abundance: once; v_gene: TRBV6-1
CDR3nt: TGTGCCAGCTCACCAGCGCCGGGAATCGAAGCTTTCTTT; CDR3aa: CASSPAPGIEAFF; j_gene: TRBJ1-1; d_gene: -; abundance: -; v_gene: TRBV18
CDR3nt: TGTGCCAGTAGTCCCCGGGGGCACAATGAGCAGTTCTTC; CDR3aa: CASSPRGHNEQFF; j_gene: TRBJ2-1; d_gene: -; abundance: few; v_gene: TRBV19
CDR3nt: TGTGCCAGCAGCTCCATGGCGGAGACTAACTATGGCTACACCTTC; CDR3aa: CASSSMAETNYGYTF; j_gene: TRBJ1-2; d_gene: -; abundance: -; v_gene: TRBV7-8
CDR3nt: TGTGCCAGTAGTATAACGGGGGGAAACTATGGCTACACCTTC; CDR3aa: CASSITGGNYGYTF; j_gene: TRBJ1-2; d_gene: -; abundance: -; v_gene: TRBV19
CDR3nt: TGTGCCAGCAGCTTCGGGTCCACCGGGGAGCTGTTTTTT; CDR3aa: CASSFGSTGELFF; j_gene: TRBJ2-2; d_gene: -; abundance: -; v_gene: TRBV5-6
CDR3nt: TGCGCCAGCAGCTTGGCGCTAGCGGGCTCAGAGGACGAGCAGTACTTC; CDR3aa: CASSLALAGSEDEQYF; j_gene: TRBJ2-7; d_gene: TRBD2; abundance: few; v_gene: TRBV5-1
CDR3nt: TGTGCCAGCAGCGGACAGGGGTACGAGCAGTACTTC; CDR3aa: CASSGQGYEQYF; j_gene: TRBJ2-7; d_gene: TRBD1; abundance: -; v_gene: TRBV6-5
CDR3nt: TGTGCCAGCAGCTTATCGGAAAAGGTGAATGGCTACACCTTC; CDR3aa: CASSLSEKVNGYTF; j_gene: TRBJ1-2; d_gene: -; abundance: once; v_gene: TRBV7-9
CDR3nt: TGTGCCAGCCGCTGGGGGAACACTGAAGCTTTCTTT; CDR3aa: CASRWGNTEAFF; j_gene: TRBJ1-1; d_gene: -; abundance: few; v_gene: TRBV27
CDR3nt: TGTGCCAGCAGTCCGCCACCCGTATCCTACGAGCAGTACTTC; CDR3aa: CASSPPPVSYEQYF; j_gene: TRBJ2-7; d_gene: -; abundance: few; v_gene: TRBV28
CDR3nt: TGCGCCAGCAGCCAAGGTTACAGAGAATCAGCTAACTATGGCTACACCTTC; CDR3aa: CASSQGYRESANYGYTF; j_gene: TRBJ1-2; d_gene: -; abundance: few; v_gene: TRBV4-1
CDR3nt: TGTGCCAGTAGCGGACAGAGGAACACTGAAGCTTTCTTT; CDR3aa: CASSGQRNTEAFF; j_gene: TRBJ1-1; d_gene: -; abundance: few; v_gene: TRBV19
CDR3nt: TGTGCCAGCAACCCGAAAGGGGAGGGCGGCTCCTACAATGAGCAGTTCTTC; CDR3aa: CASNPKGEGGSYNEQFF; j_gene: TRBJ2-1; d_gene: TRBD2; abundance: -; v_gene: TRBV4-2